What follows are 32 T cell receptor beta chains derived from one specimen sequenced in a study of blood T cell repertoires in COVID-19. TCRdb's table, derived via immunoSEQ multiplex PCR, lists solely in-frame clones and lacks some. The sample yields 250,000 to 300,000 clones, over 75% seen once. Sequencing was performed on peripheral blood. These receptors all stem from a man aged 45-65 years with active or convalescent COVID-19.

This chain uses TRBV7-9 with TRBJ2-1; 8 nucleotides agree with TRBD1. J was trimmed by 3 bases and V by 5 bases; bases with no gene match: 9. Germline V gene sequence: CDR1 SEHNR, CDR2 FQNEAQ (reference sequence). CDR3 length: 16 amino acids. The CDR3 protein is CASSHPGQGIYNEQFF. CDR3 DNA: TGTGCCAGCAGCCACCCCGGACAGGGTATCTACAATGAGCAGTTCTTC. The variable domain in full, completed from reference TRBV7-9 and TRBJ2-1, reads DTGVSQNPRHKITKRGQNVTFRCDPISEHNRLYWYRQTLGQGPEFLTYFQNEAQLEKSRLLSDRFSAERPKGSFSTLEIQRTEQGDSAMYLCASSHPGQGIYNEQFFGPGTRLTVL.

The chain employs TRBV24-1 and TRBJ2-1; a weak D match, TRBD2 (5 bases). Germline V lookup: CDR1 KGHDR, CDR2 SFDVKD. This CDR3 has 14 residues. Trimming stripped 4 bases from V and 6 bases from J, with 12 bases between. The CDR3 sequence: CATSDPGNSNEQFF. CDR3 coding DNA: TGTGCCACCAGTGACCCCGGGAATAGCAATGAGCAGTTCTTC.

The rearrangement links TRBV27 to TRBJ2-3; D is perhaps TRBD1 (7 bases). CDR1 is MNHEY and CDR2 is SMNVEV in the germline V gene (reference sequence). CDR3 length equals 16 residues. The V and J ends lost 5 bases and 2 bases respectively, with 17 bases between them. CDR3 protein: CASSPQGGRITDTQYF. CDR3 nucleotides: TGTGCCAGCAGTCCCCAGGGGGGACGTATCACAGATACGCAGTATTTT.

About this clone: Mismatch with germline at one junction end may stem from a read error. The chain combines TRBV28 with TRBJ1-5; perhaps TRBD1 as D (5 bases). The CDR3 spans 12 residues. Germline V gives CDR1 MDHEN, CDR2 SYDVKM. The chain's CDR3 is CASRHSGTPPHF. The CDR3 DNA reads TGTGCCAGCAGACACAGCGGGACCCCCCCGCATTTT. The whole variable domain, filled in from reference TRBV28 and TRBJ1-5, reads DVKVTQSSRYLVKRTGEKVFLECVQDMDHENMFWYRQDPGLGLRLIYFSYDVKMKEKGDIPEGYSVSREKKERFSLILESASTNQTSMYLCASRHSGTPPHFGDGTRLSIL.

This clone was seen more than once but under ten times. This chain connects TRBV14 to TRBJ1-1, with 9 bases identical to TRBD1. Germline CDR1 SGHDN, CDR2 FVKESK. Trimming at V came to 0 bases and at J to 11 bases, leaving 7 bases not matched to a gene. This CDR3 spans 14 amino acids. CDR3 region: CASSQDTQGARAFF. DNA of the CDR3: TGTGCCAGCAGCCAAGATACACAGGGGGCGCGTGCTTTCTTT. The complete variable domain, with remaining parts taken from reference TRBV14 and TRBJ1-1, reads EAGVTQFPSHSVIEKGQTVTLRCDPISGHDNLYWYRRVMGKEIKFLLHFVKESKQDESGMPNNRFLAERTGGTYSTLKVQPAELEDSGVYFCASSQDTQGARAFFGQGTRLTVV.

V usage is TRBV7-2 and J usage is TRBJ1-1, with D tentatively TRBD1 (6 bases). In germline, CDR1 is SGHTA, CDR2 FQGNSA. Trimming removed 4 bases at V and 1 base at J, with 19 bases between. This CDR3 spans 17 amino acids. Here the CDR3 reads CASSSGPGGAGNTEAFF. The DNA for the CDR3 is TGTGCCAGCAGCTCCGGCCCGGGGGGCGCGGGGAACACTGAAGCTTTCTTT. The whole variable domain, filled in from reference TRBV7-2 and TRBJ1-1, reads GAGVSQSPSNKVTEKGKDVELRCDPISGHTALYWYRQSLGQGLEFLIYFQGNSAPDKSGLPSDRFSAERTGGSVSTLTIQRTQQEDSAVYLCASSSGPGGAGNTEAFFGQGTRLTVV.

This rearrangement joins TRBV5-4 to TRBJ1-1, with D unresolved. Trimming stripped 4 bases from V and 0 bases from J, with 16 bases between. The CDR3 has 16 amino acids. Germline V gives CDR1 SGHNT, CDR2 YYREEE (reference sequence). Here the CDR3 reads CASSPNTPGLNTEAFF. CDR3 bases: TGTGCCAGCAGCCCCAATACTCCGGGGTTGAACACTGAAGCTTTCTTT.

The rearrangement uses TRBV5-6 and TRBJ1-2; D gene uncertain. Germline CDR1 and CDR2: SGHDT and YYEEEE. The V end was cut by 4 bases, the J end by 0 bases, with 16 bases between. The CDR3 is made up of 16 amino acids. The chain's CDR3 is CASSEARVSANYGYTF. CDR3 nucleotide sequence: TGTGCCAGCAGCGAAGCACGGGTTTCGGCTAACTATGGCTACACCTTC.

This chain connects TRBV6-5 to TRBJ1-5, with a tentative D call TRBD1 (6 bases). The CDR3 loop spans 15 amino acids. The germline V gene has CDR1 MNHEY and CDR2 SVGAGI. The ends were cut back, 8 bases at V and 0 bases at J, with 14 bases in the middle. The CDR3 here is CASQTGGYSNQPQHF. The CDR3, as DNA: TGTGCCAGCCAGACAGGAGGATATAGCAATCAGCCCCAGCATTTT.

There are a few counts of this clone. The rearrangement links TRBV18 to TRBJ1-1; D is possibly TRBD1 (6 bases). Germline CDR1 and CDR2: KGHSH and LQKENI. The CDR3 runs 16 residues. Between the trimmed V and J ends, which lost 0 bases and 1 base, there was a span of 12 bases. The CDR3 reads CASSPPGQNKNTEAFF. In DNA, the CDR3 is TGTGCCAGCTCACCACCCGGACAGAACAAGAACACTGAAGCTTTCTTT.

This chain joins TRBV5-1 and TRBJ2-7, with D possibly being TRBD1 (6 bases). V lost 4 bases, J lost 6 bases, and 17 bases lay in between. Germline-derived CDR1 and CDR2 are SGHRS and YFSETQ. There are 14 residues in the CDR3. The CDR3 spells CASSPGTIKSEQYF. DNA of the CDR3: TGCGCCAGCAGCCCCGGGACAATTAAGTCCGAGCAGTACTTC.

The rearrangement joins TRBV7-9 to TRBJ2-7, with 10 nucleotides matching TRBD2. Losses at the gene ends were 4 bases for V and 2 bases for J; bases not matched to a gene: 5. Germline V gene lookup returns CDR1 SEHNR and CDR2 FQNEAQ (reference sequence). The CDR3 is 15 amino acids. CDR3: CASSSTSGTTYEQYF. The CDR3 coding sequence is TGTGCCAGCAGCTCTACTAGCGGGACTACCTACGAGCAGTACTTC.

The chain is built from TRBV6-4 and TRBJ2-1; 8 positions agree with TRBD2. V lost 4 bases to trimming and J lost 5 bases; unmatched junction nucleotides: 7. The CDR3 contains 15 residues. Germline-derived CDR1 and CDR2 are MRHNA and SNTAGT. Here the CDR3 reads CASSGEAGANNEQFF. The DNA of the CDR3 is TGTGCCAGCAGTGGAGAAGCGGGAGCCAACAATGAGCAGTTCTTC.

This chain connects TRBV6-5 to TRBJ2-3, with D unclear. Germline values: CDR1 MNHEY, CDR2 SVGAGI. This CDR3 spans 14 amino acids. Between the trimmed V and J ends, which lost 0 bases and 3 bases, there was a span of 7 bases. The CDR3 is CASSYSQATDTQYF. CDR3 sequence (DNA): TGTGCCAGCAGTTACTCGCAGGCTACAGATACGCAGTATTTT.

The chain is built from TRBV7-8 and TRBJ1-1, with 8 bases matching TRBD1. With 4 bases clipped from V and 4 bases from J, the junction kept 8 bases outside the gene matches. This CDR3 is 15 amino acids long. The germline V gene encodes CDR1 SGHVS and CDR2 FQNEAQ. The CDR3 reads CASSSQTGVGTEAFF. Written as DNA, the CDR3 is TGTGCCAGCAGCTCGCAGACAGGGGTGGGCACTGAAGCTTTCTTT.

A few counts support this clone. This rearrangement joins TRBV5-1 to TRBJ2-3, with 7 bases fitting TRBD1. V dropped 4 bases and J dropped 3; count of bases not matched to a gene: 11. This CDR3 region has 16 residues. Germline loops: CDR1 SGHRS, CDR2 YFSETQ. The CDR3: CASSALTGYGTDTQYF. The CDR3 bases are TGCGCCAGCAGCGCATTGACAGGGTATGGGACAGATACGCAGTATTTT.

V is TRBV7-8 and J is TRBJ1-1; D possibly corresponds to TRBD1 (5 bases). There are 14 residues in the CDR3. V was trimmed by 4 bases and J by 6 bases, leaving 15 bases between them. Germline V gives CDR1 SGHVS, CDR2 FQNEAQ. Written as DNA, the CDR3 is TGTGCCAGCAGCTACGAACCCCAGGGTGCTGAAGCTTTCTTT. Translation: CASSYEPQGAEAFF.

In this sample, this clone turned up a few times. The DNA of the CDR3 is TGTGCCAGCAGGGGGACCGCGGGATCACCCCTCCACTTT. This translates into CASRGTAGSPLHF. The chain recombines TRBV6-4 with TRBJ1-6; a weak D match, TRBD1 (5 bases). Germline assignment: CDR1 MRHNA and CDR2 SNTAGT. The germline V and J ends were trimmed by 6 bases and 10 bases, with 13 bases remaining between them. The CDR3 consists of 13 residues.

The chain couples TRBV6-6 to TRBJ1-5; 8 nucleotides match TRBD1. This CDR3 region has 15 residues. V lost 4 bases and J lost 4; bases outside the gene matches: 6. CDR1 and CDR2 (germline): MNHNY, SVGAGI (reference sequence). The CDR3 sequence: CASSLPDRVNQPQHF. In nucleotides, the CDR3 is TGTGCCAGCAGTTTACCGGACAGGGTAAATCAGCCCCAGCATTTT.

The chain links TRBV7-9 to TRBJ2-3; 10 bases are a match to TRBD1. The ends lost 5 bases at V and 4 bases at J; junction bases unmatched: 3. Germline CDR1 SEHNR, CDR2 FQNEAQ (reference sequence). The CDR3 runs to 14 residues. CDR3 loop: CASSPGTGADTQYF. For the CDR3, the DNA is TGTGCCAGCAGCCCTGGGACAGGGGCAGATACGCAGTATTTT.

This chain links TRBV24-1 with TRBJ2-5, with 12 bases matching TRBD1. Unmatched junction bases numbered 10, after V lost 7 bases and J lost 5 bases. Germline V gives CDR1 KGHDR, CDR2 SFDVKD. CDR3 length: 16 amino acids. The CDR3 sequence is CATRSGQGAGGETQYF. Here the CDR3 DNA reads TGTGCCACCAGGTCGGGACAGGGGGCAGGGGGTGAGACCCAGTACTTC.

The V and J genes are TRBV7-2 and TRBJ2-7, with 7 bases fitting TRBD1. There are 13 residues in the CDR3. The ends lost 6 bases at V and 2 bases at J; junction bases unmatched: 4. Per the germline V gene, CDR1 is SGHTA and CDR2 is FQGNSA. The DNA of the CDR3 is TGTGCCAGCAGGGTGGGACAGACCTACGAGCAGTACTTC. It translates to CASRVGQTYEQYF.

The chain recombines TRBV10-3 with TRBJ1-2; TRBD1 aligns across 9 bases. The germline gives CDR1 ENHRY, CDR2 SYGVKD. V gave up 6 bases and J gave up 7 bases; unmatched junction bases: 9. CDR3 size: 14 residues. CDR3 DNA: TGTGCCATCAGCGTACAGGGGGCGGCGGGTGGCTACACCTTC. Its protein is CAISVQGAAGGYTF.

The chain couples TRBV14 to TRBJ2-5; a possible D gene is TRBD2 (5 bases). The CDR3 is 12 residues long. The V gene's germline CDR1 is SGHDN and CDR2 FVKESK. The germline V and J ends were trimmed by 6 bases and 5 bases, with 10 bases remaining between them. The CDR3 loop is CASRRAHETQYF. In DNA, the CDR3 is TGTGCCAGCAGGAGGGCCCATGAGACCCAGTACTTC.

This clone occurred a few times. CDR3 sequence: CSARRGYEQYF. CDR3 sequence (DNA): TGCAGTGCCAGAAGGGGATACGAGCAGTACTTC. The chain links TRBV20-1 to TRBJ2-7; D perhaps matches TRBD1 (5 bases). Germline V gene data show CDR1 as DFQATT and CDR2 as SNEGSKA (reference sequence). V lost 6 bases, J lost 4 bases, and 10 bases lay in between. There are 11 residues in the CDR3.

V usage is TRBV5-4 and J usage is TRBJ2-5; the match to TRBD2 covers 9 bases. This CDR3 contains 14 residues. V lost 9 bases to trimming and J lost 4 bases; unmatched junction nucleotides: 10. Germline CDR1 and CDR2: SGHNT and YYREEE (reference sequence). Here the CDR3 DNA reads TGTGCCACCTTTAGCGGGAGCATGGGAGAGACCCAGTACTTC. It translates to CATFSGSMGETQYF.

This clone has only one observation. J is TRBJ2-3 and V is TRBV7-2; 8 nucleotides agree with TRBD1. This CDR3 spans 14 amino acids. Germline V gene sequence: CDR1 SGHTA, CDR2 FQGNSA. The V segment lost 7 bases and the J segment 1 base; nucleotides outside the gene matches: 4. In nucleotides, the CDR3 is TGTGCCAGCACCCCACAGGGGGGCACAGATACGCAGTATTTT. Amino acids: CASTPQGGTDTQYF.

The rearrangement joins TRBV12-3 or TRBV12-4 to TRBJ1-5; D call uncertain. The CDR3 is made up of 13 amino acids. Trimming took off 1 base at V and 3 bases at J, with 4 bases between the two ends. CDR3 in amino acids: CASSLGNNQPQHF. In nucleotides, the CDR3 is TGTGCCAGCAGTTTAGGTAACAATCAGCCCCAGCATTTT.

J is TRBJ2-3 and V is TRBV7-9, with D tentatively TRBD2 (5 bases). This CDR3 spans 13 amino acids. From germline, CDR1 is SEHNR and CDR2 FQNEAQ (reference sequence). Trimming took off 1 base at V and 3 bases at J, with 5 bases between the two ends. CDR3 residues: CASSLGGTDTQYF. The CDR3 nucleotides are TGTGCCAGCAGCTTAGGCGGGACAGATACGCAGTATTTT. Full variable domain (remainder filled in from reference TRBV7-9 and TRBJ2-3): DTGVSQNPRHKITKRGQNVTFRCDPISEHNRLYWYRQTLGQGPEFLTYFQNEAQLEKSRLLSDRFSAERPKGSFSTLEIQRTEQGDSAMYLCASSLGGTDTQYFGPGTRLTVL.

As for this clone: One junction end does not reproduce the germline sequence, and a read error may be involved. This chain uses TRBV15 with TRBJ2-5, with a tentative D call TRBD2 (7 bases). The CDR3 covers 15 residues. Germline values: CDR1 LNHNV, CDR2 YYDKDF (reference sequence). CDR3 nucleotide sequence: TGTGCCGCCAGCGGGGACGGACAGCCCCAAGAGACCCAGTACTTC. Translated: CAASGDGQPQETQYF.

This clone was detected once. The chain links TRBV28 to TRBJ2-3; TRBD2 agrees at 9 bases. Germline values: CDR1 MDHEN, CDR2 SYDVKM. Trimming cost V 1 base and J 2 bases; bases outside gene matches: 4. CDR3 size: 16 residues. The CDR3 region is CASSLSTSGTTDTQYF. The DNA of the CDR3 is TGTGCCAGCAGTTTATCGACTAGCGGAACCACAGATACGCAGTATTTT.

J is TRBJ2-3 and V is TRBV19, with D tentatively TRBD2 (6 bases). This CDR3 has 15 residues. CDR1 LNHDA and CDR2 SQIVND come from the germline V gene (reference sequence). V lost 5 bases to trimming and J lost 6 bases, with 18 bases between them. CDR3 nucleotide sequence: TGTGCCAGTAGTTCGGCGGGATTAGTTTCGGATACGCAGTATTTT. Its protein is CASSSAGLVSDTQYF.